This note documents a single TCR beta chain sequence. These data come from a study of blood T cell repertoires in COVID-19. Study context: The origin of the acute and convalescent COVID-19 samples was the United States, Italy and Spain. PBMCs, B-cell-depleted T cells, or T cells were the source of the cDNA or gDNA that made up the material.

The data were produced by immunoSEQ multiplex PCR, yet TCRdb's version contains in-frame clones alone and is incomplete. The sample consists of 200,000 to 250,000 clones, around 90% of them appearing once. This clonotype was obtained from a man aged 55 to 69 who had recovered from COVID-19. Sequences were obtained from peripheral blood.

The CDR3: CASSDRGFSGELFF. CDR3 DNA sequence: TGTGCCAGCAGTGATCGAGGGTTTAGCGGGGAGCTGTTTTTT. The chain carries TRBV2 and TRBJ2-2; a possible D gene is TRBD2 (5 bases). CDR1 is SNHLY and CDR2 is FYNNEI in the germline V gene. V dropped 3 bases and J dropped 7 bases, with 12 bases sitting between them. The CDR3 contains 14 residues.